The T cell receptor beta chain under discussion was sequenced for a study of blood T cell repertoires in COVID-19. Background on the study: The United States, Italy and Spain provided the acute and convalescent COVID-19 samples. The cDNA or gDNA used as material had been derived from T cells, B-cell-depleted T cells, or PBMCs.

CDR3 size: 18 residues. The V and J ends lost 3 bases and 0 bases, in that order; junction bases with no gene match: 11. CDR1 GTSNPN and CDR2 SVGIG come from the germline V gene (reference sequence). Authors' analysis steps: Estimation of nucleated cell counts was performed using reference gene primer amplification. Method: immunoSEQ multiplex PCR; TCRdb's copy keeps in-frame clones and lacks some. The V and J calls and clone size come from that table; D and trimming were worked out from the DNA. The sample lists some 150,000 clones, just under 90% occurring once. The chain employs TRBV30 and TRBJ2-5; 12 nucleotides agree with TRBD2. The receptor's source is a woman between 35 and 50 years old with acute or convalescent COVID-19. Sequenced input: peripheral blood. The CDR3 loop is CAWSGWLAGGPYQETQYF. Here the CDR3 DNA reads TGTGCCTGGAGCGGGTGGCTAGCGGGAGGGCCATACCAAGAGACCCAGTACTTC. The whole variable domain, remainder taken from reference TRBV30 and TRBJ2-5, is SQTIHQWPATLVQPVGSPLSLECTVEGTSNPNLYWYRQAAGRGLQLLFYSVGIGQISSEVPQNLSASRPQDRQFILSSKKLLLSDSGFYLCAWSGWLAGGPYQETQYFGPGTRLLVL.